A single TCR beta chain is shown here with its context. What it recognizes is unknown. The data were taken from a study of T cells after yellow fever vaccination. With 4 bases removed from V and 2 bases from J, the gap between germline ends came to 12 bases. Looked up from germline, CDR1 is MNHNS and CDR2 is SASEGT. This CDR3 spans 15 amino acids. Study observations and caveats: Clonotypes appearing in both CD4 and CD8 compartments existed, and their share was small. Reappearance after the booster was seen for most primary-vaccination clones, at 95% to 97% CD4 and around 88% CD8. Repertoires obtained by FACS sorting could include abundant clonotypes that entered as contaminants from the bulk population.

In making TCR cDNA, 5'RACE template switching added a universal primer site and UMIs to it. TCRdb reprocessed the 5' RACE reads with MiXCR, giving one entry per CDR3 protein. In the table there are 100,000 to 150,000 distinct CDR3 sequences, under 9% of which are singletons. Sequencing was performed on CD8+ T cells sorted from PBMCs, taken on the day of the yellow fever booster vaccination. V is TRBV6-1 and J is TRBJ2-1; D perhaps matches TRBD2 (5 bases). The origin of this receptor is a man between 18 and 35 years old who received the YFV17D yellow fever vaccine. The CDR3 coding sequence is TGTGCCAGCAGTGTGGAGGACGTACCCTACAATGAGCAGTTCTTC. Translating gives CASSVEDVPYNEQFF.